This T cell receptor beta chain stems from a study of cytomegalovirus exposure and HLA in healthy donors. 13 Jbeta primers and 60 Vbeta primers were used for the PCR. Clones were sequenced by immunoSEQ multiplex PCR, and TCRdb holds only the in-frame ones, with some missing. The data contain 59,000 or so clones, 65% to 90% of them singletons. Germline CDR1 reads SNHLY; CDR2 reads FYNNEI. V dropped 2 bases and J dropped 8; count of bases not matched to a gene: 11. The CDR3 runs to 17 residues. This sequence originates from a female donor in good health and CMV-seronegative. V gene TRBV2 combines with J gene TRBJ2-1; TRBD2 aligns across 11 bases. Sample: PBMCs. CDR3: CASSELTSGKRGDEQFF. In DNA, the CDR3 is TGTGCCAGCAGTGAATTGACTAGCGGGAAGAGGGGGGATGAGCAGTTCTTC.